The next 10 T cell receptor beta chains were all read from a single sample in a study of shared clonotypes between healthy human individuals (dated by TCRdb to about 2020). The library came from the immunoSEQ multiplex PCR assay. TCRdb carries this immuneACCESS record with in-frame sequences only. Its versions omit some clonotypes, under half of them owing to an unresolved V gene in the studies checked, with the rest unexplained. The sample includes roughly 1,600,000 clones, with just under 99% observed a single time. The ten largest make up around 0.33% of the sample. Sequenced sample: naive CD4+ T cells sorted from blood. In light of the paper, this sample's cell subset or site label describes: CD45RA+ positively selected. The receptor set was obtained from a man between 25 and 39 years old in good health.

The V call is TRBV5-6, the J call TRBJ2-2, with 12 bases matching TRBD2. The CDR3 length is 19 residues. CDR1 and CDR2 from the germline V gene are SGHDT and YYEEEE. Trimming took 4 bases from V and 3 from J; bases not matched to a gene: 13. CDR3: CASSQTYLAGGLYTGELFF. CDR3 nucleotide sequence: TGTGCCAGCAGCCAAACGTACCTAGCGGGAGGGCTGTACACCGGGGAGCTGTTTTTT.

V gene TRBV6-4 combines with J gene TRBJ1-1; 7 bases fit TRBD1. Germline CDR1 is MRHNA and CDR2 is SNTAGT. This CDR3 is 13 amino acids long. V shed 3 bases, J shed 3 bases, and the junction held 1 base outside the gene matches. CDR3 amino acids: CASSEQGDTEAFF. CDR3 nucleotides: TGTGCCAGCAGTGAGCAGGGGGACACTGAAGCTTTCTTT.

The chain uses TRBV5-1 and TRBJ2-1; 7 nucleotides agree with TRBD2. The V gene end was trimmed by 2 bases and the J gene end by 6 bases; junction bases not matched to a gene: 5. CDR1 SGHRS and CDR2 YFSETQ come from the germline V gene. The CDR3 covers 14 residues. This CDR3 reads CASSLAGFSNEQFF. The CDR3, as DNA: TGCGCCAGCAGCTTAGCGGGATTTAGCAATGAGCAGTTCTTC.

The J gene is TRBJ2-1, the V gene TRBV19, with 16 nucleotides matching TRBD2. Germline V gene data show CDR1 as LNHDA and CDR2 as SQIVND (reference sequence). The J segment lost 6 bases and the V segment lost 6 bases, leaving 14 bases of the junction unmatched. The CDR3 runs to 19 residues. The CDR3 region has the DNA TGTGCCAGTAGACCCAAGACCGGGACTAGCGGGAGGGCCTCCAATGAGCAGTTCTTC. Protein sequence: CASRPKTGTSGRASNEQFF. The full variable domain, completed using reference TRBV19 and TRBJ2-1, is DGGITQSPKYLFRKEGQNVTLSCEQNLNHDAMYWYRQDPGQGLRLIYYSQIVNDFQKGDIAEGYSVSREKKESFPLTVTSAQKNPTAFYLCASRPKTGTSGRASNEQFFGPGTRLTVL.

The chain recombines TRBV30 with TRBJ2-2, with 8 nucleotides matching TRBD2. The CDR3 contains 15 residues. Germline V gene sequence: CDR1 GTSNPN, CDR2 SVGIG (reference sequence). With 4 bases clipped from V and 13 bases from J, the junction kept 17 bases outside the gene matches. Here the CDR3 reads CAWNGGSGSTGGLFF. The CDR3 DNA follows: TGTGCCTGGAACGGGGGGAGCGGGAGTACCGGTGGGCTGTTTTTT.

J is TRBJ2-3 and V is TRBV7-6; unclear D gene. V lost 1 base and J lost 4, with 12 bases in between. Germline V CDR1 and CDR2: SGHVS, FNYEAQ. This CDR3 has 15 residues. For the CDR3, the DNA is TGTGCCAGCAGCTTAGGGTCCAGCGTCTCAGATACGCAGTATTTT. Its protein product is CASSLGSSVSDTQYF.

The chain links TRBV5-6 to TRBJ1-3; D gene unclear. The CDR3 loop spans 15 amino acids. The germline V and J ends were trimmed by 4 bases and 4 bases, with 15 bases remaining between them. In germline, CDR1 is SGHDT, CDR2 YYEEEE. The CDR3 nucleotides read TGTGCCAGCAGCAGTCCGGACCTAAACGGAAACACCATATATTTT. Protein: CASSSPDLNGNTIYF.

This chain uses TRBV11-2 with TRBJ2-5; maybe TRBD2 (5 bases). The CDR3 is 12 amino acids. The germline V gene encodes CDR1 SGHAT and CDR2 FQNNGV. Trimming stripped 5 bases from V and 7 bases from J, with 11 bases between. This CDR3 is CASSPGGVTQYF. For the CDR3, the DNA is TGTGCCAGCAGCCCTGGAGGCGTGACCCAGTACTTC.

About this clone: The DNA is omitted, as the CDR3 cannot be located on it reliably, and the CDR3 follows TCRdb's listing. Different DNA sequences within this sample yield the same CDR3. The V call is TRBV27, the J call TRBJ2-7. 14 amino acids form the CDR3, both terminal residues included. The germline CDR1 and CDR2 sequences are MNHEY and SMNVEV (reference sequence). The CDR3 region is CASSFRGRGYEQYF.

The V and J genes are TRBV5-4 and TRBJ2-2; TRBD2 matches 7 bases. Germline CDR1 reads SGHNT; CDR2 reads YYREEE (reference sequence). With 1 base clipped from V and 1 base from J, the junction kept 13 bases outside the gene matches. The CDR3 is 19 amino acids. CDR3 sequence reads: CASSLFTPGLVVNTGELFF. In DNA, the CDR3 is TGTGCCAGCAGCTTGTTTACCCCAGGACTAGTCGTGAACACCGGGGAGCTGTTTTTT.